This T cell receptor beta chain was found in a study of blood T cell repertoires in COVID-19. Turning to the study itself: Spain, Italy and the United States supplied samples that represented acute and convalescent COVID-19. T cells, B-cell-depleted T cells, or PBMCs provided the cDNA or gDNA that served as material.

Original methodology: Researchers report that nucleated cell counts were estimated from reference gene primer amplification. Produced via immunoSEQ multiplex PCR; TCRdb's table is partial and in-frame only. Clonal size and the V and J genes are those of that table, whereas D and trimming came from the DNA. The data contain 180,000 or so clones, 87% of them singletons. Germline loops: CDR1 SGHTA, CDR2 FQGNSA. CDR3 length equals 15 residues. Trimming took off 5 bases at V and 8 bases at J, with 21 bases between the two ends. The receptor was isolated from a woman between 50 and 59 years old with acute or convalescent COVID-19. Sequencing was done on a sample of peripheral blood. The rearrangement uses TRBV7-2 and TRBJ1-2, with D possibly TRBD1 on 6 matching bases. The CDR3, as DNA: TGTGCCAGCAGCGCCGGGGGCGGGGGGAAATACGGCTACACCTTC. This gives the protein CASSAGGGGKYGYTF.